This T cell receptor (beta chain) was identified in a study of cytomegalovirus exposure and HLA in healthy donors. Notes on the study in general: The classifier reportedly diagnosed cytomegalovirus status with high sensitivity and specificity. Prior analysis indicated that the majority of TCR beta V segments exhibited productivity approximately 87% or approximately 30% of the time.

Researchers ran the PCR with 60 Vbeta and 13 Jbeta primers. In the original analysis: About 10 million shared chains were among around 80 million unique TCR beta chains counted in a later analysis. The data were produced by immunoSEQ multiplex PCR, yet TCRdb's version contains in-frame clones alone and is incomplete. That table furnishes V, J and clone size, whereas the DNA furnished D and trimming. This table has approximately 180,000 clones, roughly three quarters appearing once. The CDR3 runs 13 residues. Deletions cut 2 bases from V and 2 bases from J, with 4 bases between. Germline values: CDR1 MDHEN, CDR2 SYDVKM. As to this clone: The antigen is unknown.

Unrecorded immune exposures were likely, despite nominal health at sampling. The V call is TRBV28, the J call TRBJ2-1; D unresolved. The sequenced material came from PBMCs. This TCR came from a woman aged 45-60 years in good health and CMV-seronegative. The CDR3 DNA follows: TGTGCCAGCAGTTTACAGACCTACAATGAGCAGTTCTTC. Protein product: CASSLQTYNEQFF.